Below are 13 T cell receptor beta chains sequenced from a single sample in a study of blood T cell repertoires in COVID-19. TCRdb's copy holds only in-frame clones and misses some; the assay was immunoSEQ multiplex PCR. The data show under 110,000 clones, around 93% seen once. The sample taken for sequencing was peripheral blood. These receptors were taken from a man between 45 and 60 years old with acute or convalescent COVID-19.

The chain recombines TRBV19 with TRBJ2-7; 7 nucleotides align to TRBD1. Germline loops: CDR1 LNHDA, CDR2 SQIVND (reference sequence). The CDR3 sequence is 13 residues long. V gave up 5 bases and J gave up 3 bases; unmatched junction bases: 4. CDR3 sequence: CASSVGTDYEQYF. In DNA form, the CDR3 reads TGTGCCAGTAGTGTGGGGACAGACTACGAGCAGTACTTC.

This clone came up once. The germline gene is not matched at one end of the junction; a read error may be the cause. V and J are TRBV7-9 and TRBJ1-2; maybe TRBD1 (5 bases). Germline lookup yields CDR1 SEHNR and CDR2 FQNEAQ (reference sequence). The CDR3 runs 12 residues. CDR3 in DNA: TGTGCCAGCAGTCGTCAGGGCTCGAACGCAGCCTTC. Amino acid sequence: CASSRQGSNAAF.

The chain is built from TRBV23-1 and TRBJ2-7; 8 bases align to TRBD1. TRBV23-1 is recorded as an ORF, its role being uncertain. The CDR3 loop spans 19 amino acids. After removal of 2 bases from V and 7 bases from J, the junction contained 22 bases not matched to a gene. The CDR3: CASSQLTAPGQERLGEQYF. CDR3 in DNA: TGCGCCAGCAGTCAACTAACAGCCCCGGGACAGGAGAGGTTGGGTGAGCAGTACTTC.

The chain combines TRBV13 with TRBJ1-4, with D possibly TRBD1 on 5 matching bases. This CDR3 has 14 amino acids. Per germline, CDR1 PRHDT and CDR2 FYEKMQ (reference sequence). V lost 0 bases and J 7 bases, leaving 9 bases between the germline ends. CDR3 amino acids: CASSLGGAGEKLFF. The CDR3 bases are TGTGCCAGCAGCTTAGGAGGGGCAGGTGAAAAACTGTTTTTT.

The chain carries TRBV19 and TRBJ1-2; no clear D. The CDR3 totals 14 residues. Germline CDR1 and CDR2: LNHDA and SQIVND (reference sequence). Trimming cost V 3 bases and J 0 bases, with 8 bases left between them. CDR3 residues: CASSIQSANYGYTF. The CDR3, as DNA: TGTGCCAGTAGTATCCAGTCAGCTAACTATGGCTACACCTTC. The complete variable domain, with remaining parts taken from reference TRBV19 and TRBJ1-2, reads DGGITQSPKYLFRKEGQNVTLSCEQNLNHDAMYWYRQDPGQGLRLIYYSQIVNDFQKGDIAEGYSVSREKKESFPLTVTSAQKNPTAFYLCASSIQSANYGYTFGSGTRLTVV.

J is TRBJ2-7 and V is TRBV6-5, with TRBD1 as a possible D gene (6 bases). V gave up 7 bases and J gave up 6 bases, with 16 bases separating them. The CDR3 runs 13 residues. Germline-derived CDR1 and CDR2 are MNHEY and SVGAGI. CDR3: CASITGQNSEQYF. In DNA form, the CDR3 reads TGTGCCAGCATTACAGGGCAGAACTCCGAGCAGTACTTC.

About this clone itself: This CDR3 is also generated by other DNA sequences in the sample. This chain joins TRBV9 and TRBJ2-7, with a weak D call TRBD1 (5 bases). Germline V gives CDR1 SGDLS, CDR2 YYNGEE. CDR3 size: 14 residues. V lost 0 bases and J 3 bases, leaving 10 bases between the germline ends. DNA for the CDR3: TGTGCCAGCAGCGTAGAGGGCAGGGACTACGAGCAGTACTTC. Protein: CASSVEGRDYEQYF.

The chain has TRBV7-2 and TRBJ1-4; 10 bases align to TRBD1. The V gene's germline CDR1 is SGHTA and CDR2 FQGNSA. J was trimmed by 4 bases and V by 6 bases; bases with no gene match: 5. The CDR3 is 15 residues long. CDR3 nucleotide sequence: TGTGCCAGCAGGGAACGGACAGGGGGTAATGAAAAACTGTTTTTT. Its protein is CASRERTGGNEKLFF. The full variable domain, its missing parts supplied by reference TRBV7-2 and TRBJ1-4, is GAGVSQSPSNKVTEKGKDVELRCDPISGHTALYWYRQSLGQGLEFLIYFQGNSAPDKSGLPSDRFSAERTGGSVSTLTIQRTQQEDSAVYLCASRERTGGNEKLFFGSGTQLSVL.

V usage is TRBV19 and J usage is TRBJ1-5; D perhaps matches TRBD1 (5 bases). The CDR3 length is 17 residues. V lost 5 bases to trimming and J lost 4 bases, with 21 bases between them. In germline, CDR1 is LNHDA, CDR2 SQIVND (reference sequence). DNA for the CDR3: TGTGCCAGTAGTCCAAGGGGTACTGCTATAAGAAATCAGCCCCAGCATTTT. Translating gives CASSPRGTAIRNQPQHF.

The chain uses TRBV19 and TRBJ1-5; TRBD1 matches at 8 bases. Germline lookup yields CDR1 LNHDA and CDR2 SQIVND (reference sequence). The ends lost 6 bases at V and 6 bases at J; junction bases unmatched: 10. There are 15 residues in the CDR3. The CDR3 here is CASSVGQGVSQPQHF. CDR3 in DNA: TGTGCCAGTAGCGTTGGACAGGGAGTTAGTCAGCCCCAGCATTTT.

This sequence joins TRBV10-1 and TRBJ2-5; TRBD1 matches at 7 bases. The CDR3 is 13 amino acids. V was clipped by 7 bases and J by 3 bases; unmatched bases: 5. Germline V gives CDR1 WNHNN, CDR2 SYGVQD (reference sequence). The CDR3 here is CASNAGTEETQYF. The CDR3 DNA reads TGCGCCAGCAACGCCGGGACAGAAGAGACCCAGTACTTC.

This chain connects TRBV29-1 to TRBJ1-1; D call uncertain. V lost 7 bases and J lost 0, with 15 bases in between. This CDR3 contains 14 residues. Germline-derived CDR1 and CDR2 are SQVTM and ANQGSEA. This chain's CDR3 is CSALAGSLNTEAFF. The CDR3 region has the DNA TGCAGCGCCCTAGCCGGATCTTTGAACACTGAAGCTTTCTTT.

The chain uses TRBV7-2 and TRBJ2-1; 16 nucleotides agree with TRBD2. With 6 bases clipped from V and 7 bases from J, the junction kept 6 bases outside the gene matches. The CDR3 is 16 amino acids. Germline CDR1 and CDR2: SGHTA and FQGNSA. The CDR3 sequence: CASSYPGLAGGNEQFF. CDR3 sequence (DNA): TGTGCCAGCAGTTATCCGGGACTAGCGGGGGGGAATGAGCAGTTCTTC. Supplemented by reference TRBV7-2 and TRBJ2-1, the full variable domain reads GAGVSQSPSNKVTEKGKDVELRCDPISGHTALYWYRQSLGQGLEFLIYFQGNSAPDKSGLPSDRFSAERTGGSVSTLTIQRTQQEDSAVYLCASSYPGLAGGNEQFFGPGTRLTVL.